This T cell receptor (beta chain) was recovered during a study of graft-versus-host responses after intestinal transplantation. Study results and limitations: Graft-donor T cell macrochimerism coincided with high graft-versus-host to host-versus-graft clonal ratios in allografts. There were GvH clones found in recipient marrow, and some of them appeared first in ileum or blood.

In regard to this clone: No antigen is known for it.

Assay used: immunoSEQ multiplex PCR; TCRdb lists only in-frame clones, some missing. The table records roughly 93,000 clones, about 90% of them present only once. The CDR3 runs 16 residues. CDR1 and CDR2 from the germline V gene are SGHKS and YYEKEE (reference sequence). Deletions cut 4 bases from V and 6 bases from J, with 22 bases between. J is TRBJ1-1 and V is TRBV5-5; a weak D match, TRBD1 (6 bases). This TCR was recovered from a human donor who was the organ donor for an intestinal transplant. The sequencing used unstimulated CD8+ T cells sorted from spleen or lymph node cells, collected before transplant. CDR3 residues: CASSPNRDIGLSEAFF. DNA for the CDR3: TGTGCCAGCAGCCCTAACAGGGACATTGGGCTTTCTGAAGCTTTCTTT.